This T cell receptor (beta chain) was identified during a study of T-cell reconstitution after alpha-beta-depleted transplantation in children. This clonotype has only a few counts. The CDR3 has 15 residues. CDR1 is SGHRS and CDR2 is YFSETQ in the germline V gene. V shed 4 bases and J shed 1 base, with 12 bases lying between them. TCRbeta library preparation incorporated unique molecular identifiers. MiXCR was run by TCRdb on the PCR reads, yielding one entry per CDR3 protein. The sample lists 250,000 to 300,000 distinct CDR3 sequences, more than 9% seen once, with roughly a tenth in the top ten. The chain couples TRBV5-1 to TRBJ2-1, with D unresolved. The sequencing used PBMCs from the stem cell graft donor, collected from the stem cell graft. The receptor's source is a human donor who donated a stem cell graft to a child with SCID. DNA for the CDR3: TGCGCCAGCAGCCCCGGCCCAGGTTCCTACAATGAGCAGTTCTTC. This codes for CASSPGPGSYNEQFF.